This TCR beta chain is drawn from a study of CD8+ T cells in alopecia areata. On the study more broadly: Dosing with tofacitinib proceeded for 6 to 18 months, followed by 6 months off drug.

Extracted from the samples, RNA was reverse transcribed into cDNA to serve as the sequencing template. Sequencing was performed with immunoSEQ multiplex PCR; in TCRdb, only in-frame clones are kept and a portion is missing. This sample carries 200,000 or so clones, 57% of them seen once, and the ten largest clones take less than 0.6%. J gave up 2 bases and V 3 bases, and 9 bases lay outside the gene matches. This CDR3 spans 16 amino acids. The germline CDR1 and CDR2 sequences are KGHSH and LQKENI. This material consisted of CD4+ T cells sorted from blood, taken at week 0. The sequence was obtained from a human donor with alopecia areata. The chain links TRBV18 to TRBJ1-1; 7 nucleotides align to TRBD1. CDR3 residues: CASSPRDSNPNTEAFF. As DNA, the CDR3 is TGTGCCAGCTCACCCCGGGACAGCAACCCTAACACTGAAGCTTTCTTT.